Listed here are 27 T cell receptor beta chains from one sample, sequenced in a study of cytomegalovirus exposure and HLA in healthy donors. The assay was immunoSEQ multiplex PCR, and TCRdb's table has in-frame clones only and misses some. The repertoire holds about 160,000 clones, with around 96% as singletons. Specimen: PBMCs. These receptors came from a woman between 18 and 29 years old in good health and CMV-seronegative.

The chain has TRBV4-1 and TRBJ1-6; a weak D match, TRBD1 (5 bases). This CDR3 is built from 16 residues. CDR1 MGHRA and CDR2 YSYEKL come from the germline V gene. The V and J ends lost 0 bases and 7 bases respectively, with 13 bases between them. In DNA form, the CDR3 reads TGCGCCAGCAGCCAAGATCCCAGGGCAAGCAATTCACCCCTCCACTTT. Its protein is CASSQDPRASNSPLHF.

The V and J genes are TRBV15 and TRBJ1-6, with TRBD1 identical over 7 bases. Losses at the gene ends were 3 bases for V and 8 bases for J; bases not matched to a gene: 7. This CDR3 has 15 residues. Per germline, CDR1 LNHNV and CDR2 YYDKDF (reference sequence). CDR3 coding DNA: TGTGCCACCAGCAGGACCAGACAGGGAGATTCACCCCTCCACTTT. This translates into CATSRTRQGDSPLHF.

The chain is built from TRBV10-3 and TRBJ1-1; TRBD1 might be the D (5 bases). This CDR3 contains 15 residues. The V gene's germline CDR1 is ENHRY and CDR2 SYGVKD. V lost 0 bases and J lost 4, with 12 bases in between. CDR3 loop: CAISESAVGGTEAFF. The CDR3 DNA reads TGTGCCATCAGTGAGTCTGCGGTCGGGGGCACTGAAGCTTTCTTT.

The CDR3 coding sequence is TGCGCCAGCAGCCAAGGCAGGGCTTACTCTGGAAACACCATATATTTT. Its protein is CASSQGRAYSGNTIYF. The rearrangement joins TRBV4-1 to TRBJ1-3, with D maybe TRBD1 (5 bases). V was cut by 1 base and J by 0 bases, with 10 bases left in between. Per the germline V gene, CDR1 is MGHRA and CDR2 is YSYEKL. This CDR3 is 16 amino acids long.

The chain employs TRBV19 and TRBJ2-7, with 11 bases aligning to TRBD1. Trimming cost V 4 bases and J 7 bases; bases outside gene matches: 6. Germline lookup yields CDR1 LNHDA and CDR2 SQIVND (reference sequence). The CDR3 has 14 amino acids. DNA of the CDR3: TGTGCCAGTAGTACGGGACAGGGGGGTGGAGAGCAGTACTTC. It translates to CASSTGQGGGEQYF.

The J gene is TRBJ2-1, the V gene TRBV2; maybe TRBD1 (5 bases). The CDR3 consists of 12 residues. Germline lookup yields CDR1 SNHLY and CDR2 FYNNEI. Trimming took off 4 bases at V and 7 bases at J, with 8 bases between the two ends. This chain's CDR3 is CASSGQGNEQFF. The CDR3 DNA sequence: TGTGCCAGCAGTGGTCAGGGTAATGAGCAGTTCTTC.

This clone has only one observation. In this CDR3 the conserved last residue, phenylalanine or tryptophan, is missing, so a read error is likely. No DNA is shown, since the ends of the CDR3 on it are uncertain; the CDR3 is the one TCRdb lists. V is TRBV2 and J is TRBJ1-1; TRBD1, the table's D call, lacks a check against the DNA. Germline lookup yields CDR1 SNHLY and CDR2 FYNNEI. 12 amino acids form the CDR3, both terminal residues included. CDR3 sequence: CASRPGQAPLSK.

The J gene is TRBJ2-7, the V gene TRBV19; 9 positions match TRBD2. Losses at the gene ends were 5 bases for V and 5 bases for J; bases not matched to a gene: 7. Looked up from germline, CDR1 is LNHDA and CDR2 is SQIVND (reference sequence). The CDR3 length is 14 residues. The CDR3 sequence is CASSQSGGPNEQYF. CDR3 nucleotides: TGTGCCAGTAGTCAAAGCGGGGGGCCAAACGAGCAGTACTTC.

The chain has TRBV6-1 and TRBJ2-7, with 8 bases lining up with TRBD1. The CDR3 extends over 13 amino acids. With V trimmed by 3 bases and J by 2 bases, 0 bases remained unmatched. Germline V gives CDR1 MNHNS, CDR2 SASEGT. CDR3 in amino acids: CASSEDRAYEQYF. The CDR3 coding sequence is TGTGCCAGCAGTGAGGACAGGGCCTACGAGCAGTACTTC.

The rearrangement joins TRBV27 to TRBJ2-2; TRBD1 agrees at 10 bases. J lost 4 bases, V lost 7 bases, and 9 bases had no gene match. The CDR3 length is 16 residues. Germline CDR1 reads MNHEY; CDR2 reads SMNVEV (reference sequence). The CDR3 reads CASTQLGTGATGELFF. CDR3 nucleotides: TGTGCCAGCACCCAATTGGGGACAGGGGCCACCGGGGAGCTGTTTTTT.

The rearrangement uses TRBV19 and TRBJ2-1; 7 bases are shared with TRBD2. The germline V gene has CDR1 LNHDA and CDR2 SQIVND (reference sequence). The J segment lost 4 bases and the V segment lost 3 bases, leaving 9 bases of the junction unmatched. The CDR3 extends over 16 amino acids. CDR3 DNA sequence: TGTGCCAGTAGTATCCTTTCGGGGGGAAATTACAATGAGCAGTTCTTC. This encodes CASSILSGGNYNEQFF.

The chain has TRBV9 and TRBJ1-2, with 12 bases matching TRBD1. Germline CDR1 SGDLS, CDR2 YYNGEE. Trimming removed 4 bases from V and 6 bases from J; junction bases left unmatched: 4. CDR3 length: 14 residues. CDR3 protein: CASSSGTGGHGYTF. The DNA of the CDR3 is TGTGCCAGCAGCTCAGGGACAGGGGGCCATGGCTACACCTTC.

This sequence joins TRBV11-2 and TRBJ1-1, with 9 nucleotides matching TRBD1. Germline V CDR1 and CDR2: SGHAT, FQNNGV. There are 15 residues in the CDR3. The V segment lost 3 bases and the J segment 3 bases; nucleotides outside the gene matches: 5. The CDR3 loop is CASSLGQGGDTEAFF. The DNA for the CDR3 is TGTGCCAGCAGCTTGGGACAGGGTGGTGACACTGAAGCTTTCTTT.

This chain uses TRBV27 with TRBJ1-5, with 7 bases that match TRBD1. The length of the CDR3 is 15 residues. Germline assignment: CDR1 MNHEY and CDR2 SMNVEV (reference sequence). V shed 6 bases, J shed 0 bases, and the junction held 5 bases outside the gene matches. The CDR3 DNA sequence: TGTGCCAGCAGAGAAACAGGGGTTAGCAATCAGCCCCAGCATTTT. Encoded protein: CASRETGVSNQPQHF.

The rearrangement joins TRBV19 to TRBJ2-1, with D uncertain. Trimming left V 1 base short and J 7 bases short, with 8 bases between. Per the germline V gene, CDR1 is LNHDA and CDR2 is SQIVND (reference sequence). This CDR3 region has 13 residues. The CDR3 reads CASSIGGGNEQFF. The CDR3 DNA sequence: TGTGCCAGTAGTATAGGCGGCGGAAATGAGCAGTTCTTC.

The V call is TRBV7-2, the J call TRBJ1-3, with D unresolved. CDR1 and CDR2 from the germline V gene are SGHTA and FQGNSA. V lost 1 base to trimming and J lost 0 bases, with 10 bases between them. CDR3 length: 16 amino acids. CDR3 region: CASSLDGRNSGNTIYF. The CDR3 DNA reads TGTGCCAGCAGCTTAGACGGGAGGAACTCTGGAAACACCATATATTTT.

The gene calls are TRBV7-2 and TRBJ1-2, with D unclear. The V gene's germline CDR1 is SGHTA and CDR2 FQGNSA. V lost 5 bases and J lost 5, with 15 bases in between. The length of the CDR3 is 14 residues. This CDR3 is CASSPAAPSYGYTF. CDR3 sequence (DNA): TGTGCCAGCAGCCCCGCGGCACCGTCATATGGCTACACCTTC.

The V and J genes are TRBV19 and TRBJ1-2; D call uncertain. Germline V gives CDR1 LNHDA, CDR2 SQIVND (reference sequence). V lost 10 bases to trimming and J lost 0 bases, with 21 bases between them. The CDR3 spans 16 residues. Written as DNA, the CDR3 is TGTGCCACCTCATCAGCCGGGTCCCACGCTAACTATGGCTACACCTTC. Translating it yields CATSSAGSHANYGYTF.

This clone was recorded only once. The chain employs TRBV9 and TRBJ1-1; unclear D gene. The CDR3 extends over 14 amino acids. The germline gives CDR1 SGDLS, CDR2 YYNGEE. Trimming stripped 3 bases from V and 2 bases from J, with 11 bases between. CDR3 loop: CASSEKRENTEAFF. The CDR3 nucleotides read TGTGCCAGCAGCGAAAAACGGGAAAACACTGAAGCTTTCTTT.

The CDR3 DNA reads as TGTGCCAGCAGCTCAGGGACAGAAGGGTTTAATTCACCCCTCCACTTT. It yields the protein CASSSGTEGFNSPLHF. This chain links TRBV5-4 with TRBJ1-6; 7 nucleotides agree with TRBD1. The CDR3 runs to 16 residues. Looked up from germline, CDR1 is SGHNT and CDR2 is YYREEE (reference sequence). The ends lost 3 bases at V and 6 bases at J; junction bases unmatched: 9.

CDR3 sequence reads: CASSLFGRGRGETQYF. DNA of the CDR3: TGTGCCAGCAGCCTGTTCGGAAGGGGTAGGGGGGAGACCCAGTACTTC. The chain carries TRBV11-2 and TRBJ2-5; tentative D call: TRBD1 (6 bases). The CDR3 is 16 amino acids. Germline assignment: CDR1 SGHAT and CDR2 FQNNGV. Trimming cost V 5 bases and J 5 bases, with 21 bases left between them.

The rearrangement uses TRBV2 and TRBJ2-6; TRBD2 aligns across 13 bases. The CDR3 has 22 amino acids. The V gene end was trimmed by 6 bases and the J gene end by 0 bases; junction bases not matched to a gene: 17. Germline V gene data show CDR1 as SNHLY and CDR2 as FYNNEI. The CDR3 sequence: CASSERLAGGFSLLSGANVLTF. The DNA for the CDR3 is TGTGCCAGCAGCGAAAGACTAGCGGGGGGCTTTTCTCTTCTCTCTGGGGCCAACGTCCTGACTTTC.

The chain employs TRBV7-9 and TRBJ2-2; the D gene is possibly TRBD2 (6 bases). Germline values: CDR1 SEHNR, CDR2 FQNEAQ (reference sequence). The CDR3 spans 18 residues. V was pared by 5 bases and J by 5 bases, with 24 bases between. Here the CDR3 reads CASSPPIGLAHDTGELFF. Written as DNA, the CDR3 is TGTGCCAGCAGCCCCCCAATTGGGCTAGCGCATGATACCGGGGAGCTGTTTTTT.

The V gene is TRBV7-9, the J gene TRBJ2-1, with 11 bases fitting TRBD2. This CDR3 has 17 amino acids. In germline, CDR1 is SEHNR, CDR2 FQNEAQ (reference sequence). J was trimmed by 6 bases and V by 5 bases; bases with no gene match: 12. The CDR3 reads CASSPQSSGGMANEQFF. CDR3 nucleotides: TGTGCCAGCAGCCCGCAATCTAGCGGGGGGATGGCCAATGAGCAGTTCTTC.

The chain recombines TRBV30 with TRBJ1-3; perhaps TRBD1 as D (6 bases). V lost 1 base to trimming and J lost 2 bases, with 9 bases between them. The germline V gene has CDR1 GTSNPN and CDR2 SVGIG (reference sequence). The CDR3 totals 14 residues. The CDR3 here is CAWSGGGTGNTIYF. As DNA, the CDR3 is TGTGCCTGGAGTGGGGGGGGCACTGGAAACACCATATATTTT.

The rearrangement uses TRBV7-2 and TRBJ2-5; 7 nucleotides match TRBD2. This CDR3 contains 14 residues. Trimming removed 2 bases from V and 5 bases from J; junction bases left unmatched: 5. Germline CDR1 is SGHTA and CDR2 is FQGNSA. CDR3 sequence (DNA): TGTGCCAGCAGCTTACGGACTAGTAGGGAGACCCAGTACTTC. It encodes CASSLRTSRETQYF.

This clone was seen a single time. The chain couples TRBV7-9 to TRBJ2-5, with D maybe TRBD1 (6 bases). V was cut by 8 bases and J by 5 bases, with 18 bases left in between. CDR3 length: 14 amino acids. Germline V gives CDR1 SEHNR, CDR2 FQNEAQ (reference sequence). The CDR3 is CASDLRDNIETQYF. Here the CDR3 DNA reads TGTGCCAGCGACCTCCGGGACAACATCGAGACCCAGTACTTC.